The 19 T cell receptor beta chains given below trace back to one sample, sequenced in a study of T-cell memory formation after mild COVID-19. In TCRdb, the 5' RACE reads were re-called with MiXCR into one record per CDR3 protein. The sample yields 6,000 or so distinct CDR3 sequences, 15% to 25% seen once. Material for sequencing was PBMCs or a T cell subset sorted from them (not recorded which). These receptors all come from an adult woman who had mild COVID-19 (a few samples of this study predate the infection). Cell type and time point are not known.

This clonotype has ten or more counts. The chain employs TRBV12-3 or TRBV12-4 and TRBJ2-3; D possibly matches TRBD1 or TRBD2 (5 bases each). V lost 5 bases to trimming and J lost 4 bases, with 10 bases between them. CDR3 length: 13 amino acids. The DNA of the CDR3 is TGTGCCAGCAGTCCTTTGGGGGCAGATACGCAGTATTTT. Translating gives CASSPLGADTQYF.

The table lists this clonotype with many counts. The rearrangement links TRBV9 to TRBJ2-7; possibly TRBD1 or TRBD2 for D (5 bases each). The CDR3 length is 16 residues. Germline V gene lookup returns CDR1 SGDLS and CDR2 YYNGEE. The V end lost 3 bases, the J end lost 0 bases, and 16 bases lay between the germline ends. The CDR3 loop reads CASSGDQDKGSYEQYF. CDR3 bases: TGTGCCAGCAGCGGGGACCAAGACAAGGGCTCCTACGAGCAGTACTTC.

The CDR3 sequence is CSVQRGDPGGYTF. The CDR3 DNA reads as TGCAGCGTCCAAAGGGGGGACCCGGGTGGCTACACCTTC. The gene calls are TRBV29-1 and TRBJ1-2, with D possibly TRBD1 on 6 matching bases. Germline CDR1 reads SQVTM; CDR2 reads ANQGSEA. This CDR3 has 13 amino acids. V lost 6 bases and J lost 7, with 18 bases in between.

This clonotype was observed at least ten times. This chain connects TRBV4-2 to TRBJ2-1; 15 nucleotides align to TRBD2. V trimming: 5 bases; J trimming: 0 bases; junction bases outside the gene matches: 8. This CDR3 comprises 19 residues. Germline CDR1 reads LGHNA; CDR2 reads YNFKEQ. The DNA of the CDR3 is TGTGCCAGCAGCGCATGGACTAGCGGGAGGGGGGGCTCCTACAATGAGCAGTTCTTC. Its translation is CASSAWTSGRGGSYNEQFF.

This clonotype appeared many times. This rearrangement joins TRBV30 to TRBJ1-5; the D is unclear. Per germline, CDR1 GTSNPN and CDR2 SVGIG (reference sequence). The CDR3 runs 14 residues. Trimming took 1 base from V and 0 from J, leaving 7 bases between them. This CDR3 is CAWSGWNSNQPQHF. CDR3 sequence (DNA): TGTGCCTGGAGTGGGTGGAATAGCAATCAGCCCCAGCATTTT.

This clonotype was observed at least ten times. J is TRBJ1-1 and V is TRBV6-4, with a possible D match to TRBD1 (5 bases). The V gene's germline CDR1 is MRHNA and CDR2 SNTAGT. The CDR3 is 16 residues long. V was trimmed by 1 base and J by 1 base, leaving 13 bases between them. CDR3 sequence: CASSDLQVSPNTEAFF. CDR3 nucleotides: TGTGCCAGCAGTGACTTACAGGTGTCCCCGAACACTGAAGCTTTCTTT.

V and J are TRBV30 and TRBJ2-7, with TRBD2 as a possible D gene (7 bases). The V end was cut by 4 bases, the J end by 2 bases, with 12 bases between. The length of the CDR3 is 13 residues. CDR1 is GTSNPN, CDR2 SVGIG, per germline (reference sequence). Here the CDR3 DNA reads TGTGCCTGGAAAAGGGGGGGCACCTACGAGCAGTACTTC. This encodes CAWKRGGTYEQYF.

This clonotype is medium-sized within its sample. This sequence joins TRBV7-9 and TRBJ2-1; D not certain. The CDR3 contains 13 residues. CDR1 and CDR2 (germline): SEHNR, FQNEAQ (reference sequence). With 4 bases removed from V and 3 bases from J, the gap between germline ends came to 7 bases. The CDR3 loop reads CASSYSGYNEQFF. In DNA form, the CDR3 reads TGTGCCAGCAGCTATTCGGGCTACAATGAGCAGTTCTTC.

The V gene is TRBV12-3 or TRBV12-4, the J gene TRBJ2-3, with 9 bases that match TRBD2. V was clipped by 5 bases and J by 2 bases; unmatched bases: 5. This CDR3 contains 15 residues. CDR3 DNA: TGTGCCAGCAGTGGCGGGGGGGCAGTCACAGATACGCAGTATTTT. Encoded protein: CASSGGGAVTDTQYF.

This clonotype is deemed medium-sized (0.01 to 0.1%). The chain combines TRBV14 with TRBJ2-1, with a tentative D call TRBD2 (6 bases). This CDR3 spans 15 amino acids. V gave up 4 bases and J gave up 4 bases, with 14 bases separating them. CDR1 is SGHDN, CDR2 FVKESK, per germline. The CDR3 sequence is CASSPSGGLYNEQFF. The CDR3 DNA sequence: TGTGCCAGCAGCCCCTCAGGAGGACTATACAATGAGCAGTTCTTC.

This clonotype was recorded many times. The chain is built from TRBV4-3 and TRBJ1-2; D may be TRBD1 (6 bases). Germline V gives CDR1 LGHNA, CDR2 YSLEER. With 4 bases removed from V and 3 bases from J, the gap between germline ends came to 15 bases. The CDR3 totals 15 residues. CDR3 coding DNA: TGCGCCAGCAGCCGCGGGGGCGCGAGTGACTATGGCTACACCTTC. This codes for CASSRGGASDYGYTF.

This clonotype was observed a few times. The chain carries TRBV29-1 and TRBJ2-5, with TRBD2 matching over 10 bases. The V and J ends lost 3 bases and 7 bases, in that order; junction bases with no gene match: 8. The CDR3 length is 14 residues. Germline values: CDR1 SQVTM, CDR2 ANQGSEA. The CDR3 protein is CSVDTSGARATQYF. As DNA, the CDR3 is TGCAGCGTTGATACTAGCGGGGCTCGTGCGACCCAGTACTTC.

This clonotype was recorded many times. The V and J genes are TRBV12-3 or TRBV12-4 and TRBJ2-5, with 11 bases that match TRBD2. This CDR3 region has 17 residues. Trimming at V came to 5 bases and at J to 4 bases, leaving 12 bases not matched to a gene. CDR3 in DNA: TGTGCCAGCAGTGGTAGCGGGAGGGTCCCCGACCGAGAGACCCAGTACTTC. As protein: CASSGSGRVPDRETQYF.

V is TRBV6-2 or TRBV6-3 and J is TRBJ2-3, with D hard to call. Germline loops: CDR1 MNHEY, CDR2 SVGEGT. The CDR3 covers 17 residues. V was trimmed by 2 bases and J by 0 bases, leaving 15 bases between them. Here the CDR3 reads CASSYGYLGLSTDTQYF. The DNA of the CDR3 is TGTGCCAGCAGTTACGGCTATCTAGGGCTTAGCACAGATACGCAGTATTTT.

This clonotype was seen ten or more times. This chain links TRBV7-6 with TRBJ2-2; D gene ambiguous. CDR3 length: 14 residues. Trimming took 6 bases from V and 6 from J, leaving 14 bases between them. Germline V lookup: CDR1 SGHVS, CDR2 FNYEAQ. DNA for the CDR3: TGTGCCAGCAGACGACCAGAAATGCCCGGGGAGCTGTTTTTT. This translates into CASRRPEMPGELFF.

There are many counts of this clonotype. V usage is TRBV15 and J usage is TRBJ1-2; TRBD1 aligns across 9 bases. With V trimmed by 5 bases and J by 7 bases, 8 bases remained unmatched. Germline V CDR1 and CDR2: LNHNV, YYDKDF (reference sequence). The CDR3 has 14 amino acids. The CDR3 reads CATSPDRGFSGYTF. CDR3 in DNA: TGTGCCACCAGCCCCGACAGGGGGTTTAGTGGCTACACCTTC.

This clonotype is judged medium-sized. The rearrangement uses TRBV5-1 and TRBJ2-7; 8 bases are shared with TRBD1. V lost 6 bases and J lost 2; bases outside the gene matches: 4. Germline lookup yields CDR1 SGHRS and CDR2 YFSETQ. This CDR3 has 13 residues. The CDR3 nucleotides read TGCGCCAGCACTGGGACAGGCGCCTACGAGCAGTACTTC. It codes for CASTGTGAYEQYF. The full variable domain, completed using reference TRBV5-1 and TRBJ2-7, is KAGVTQTPRYLIKTRGQQVTLSCSPISGHRSVSWYQQTPGQGLQFLFEYFSETQRNKGNFPGRFSGRQFSNSRSEMNVSTLELGDSALYLCASTGTGAYEQYFGPGTRLTVT.

The CDR3 protein is CATSDGAGGPYEQYF. The CDR3, as DNA: TGTGCCACCAGTGATGGAGCGGGAGGGCCTTACGAGCAGTACTTC. The rearrangement joins TRBV24-1 to TRBJ2-7; 10 bases are a match to TRBD2. The CDR3 totals 15 residues. The junction had 5 bases not matched to a gene; V was cut back by 3 bases and J by 4 bases. Germline CDR1 is KGHDR and CDR2 is SFDVKD.

The V and J genes are TRBV20-1 and TRBJ2-1; D perhaps matches TRBD2 (6 bases). The CDR3 has 11 residues. V gave up 4 bases and J gave up 15 bases, with 16 bases separating them. Germline values: CDR1 DFQATT, CDR2 SNEGSKA (reference sequence). CDR3 bases: TGCAGTGCTAAGAGGGACGGGAGAGGGTTCTTC. Its protein product is CSAKRDGRGFF.